Below are 11 T cell receptor beta chains sequenced from a single sample in a study of blood T cell repertoires in COVID-19. Sequenced by immunoSEQ multiplex PCR; TCRdb stores in-frame clones only, minus some. The table includes 50,000 to 75,000 clones, about 88% detected once. Specimen: peripheral blood. These receptors originate from a woman aged 45-60 years with active or convalescent COVID-19.

The chain links TRBV4-1 to TRBJ1-1, with TRBD1 matching over 7 bases. The V segment lost 3 bases and the J segment 4 bases; nucleotides outside the gene matches: 8. Germline CDR1 reads MGHRA; CDR2 reads YSYEKL. The CDR3 totals 15 residues. The CDR3 DNA is TGCGCCAGCAGCCACCCAGGGGGACTGGCCACTGAAGCTTTCTTT. Its translation is CASSHPGGLATEAFF.

V and J are TRBV19 and TRBJ2-3; 7 nucleotides agree with TRBD1. The V segment lost 5 bases and the J segment 0 bases; nucleotides outside the gene matches: 5. CDR1 and CDR2 from the germline V gene are LNHDA and SQIVND (reference sequence). This CDR3 spans 15 amino acids. The CDR3 here is CASSWSGGSTDTQYF. The DNA for the CDR3 is TGTGCCAGTAGTTGGTCAGGGGGAAGCACAGATACGCAGTATTTT.

The rearrangement uses TRBV6-5 and TRBJ2-1; D may be TRBD2 (6 bases). With 2 bases removed from V and 8 bases from J, the gap between germline ends came to 19 bases. The CDR3 runs to 16 residues. Germline V lookup: CDR1 MNHEY, CDR2 SVGAGI. The DNA of the CDR3 is TGTGCCAGCAGTTACGCGGGACCCTGGGCCGGCCATGAGCAGTTCTTC. Protein sequence: CASSYAGPWAGHEQFF.

The chain uses TRBV7-9 and TRBJ1-1; D uncertain. Germline-derived CDR1 and CDR2 are SEHNR and FQNEAQ (reference sequence). This CDR3 spans 14 amino acids. V was clipped by 4 bases and J by 4 bases, with 13 bases between them. The CDR3 DNA is TGTGCCAGCAGCTCCCGAACGGGGTTCACTGAAGCTTTCTTT. Translation: CASSSRTGFTEAFF.

A few counts support this clone. J is TRBJ1-6 and V is TRBV9; D is possibly TRBD1 (5 bases). The CDR3 is made up of 14 amino acids. Per the germline V gene, CDR1 is SGDLS and CDR2 is YYNGEE. V gave up 5 bases and J gave up 7 bases, with 13 bases separating them. The CDR3 region is CASSGGGWNSPLHF. In DNA form, the CDR3 reads TGTGCCAGCAGTGGCGGGGGATGGAATTCACCCCTCCACTTT.

This clone was counted between two and nine times. The chain combines TRBV5-4 with TRBJ1-2; 7 bases agree with TRBD1. Trimming took 4 bases from V and 0 from J; bases not matched to a gene: 3. The germline CDR1 and CDR2 sequences are SGHNT and YYREEE (reference sequence). The CDR3 has 14 amino acids. This chain's CDR3 is CASSAQGANYGYTF. CDR3 in DNA: TGTGCCAGCAGCGCCCAGGGGGCTAACTATGGCTACACCTTC.

This clone has only one observation. The chain combines TRBV13 with TRBJ2-1; perhaps TRBD1 as D (5 bases). Germline V gene data show CDR1 as PRHDT and CDR2 as FYEKMQ (reference sequence). The CDR3 has 16 amino acids. V was shortened by 0 bases and J by 0 bases, with 9 bases between the two germline ends. CDR3 amino acids: CASSLGDIGSYNEQFF. For the CDR3, the DNA is TGTGCCAGCAGCTTAGGGGACATAGGCTCCTACAATGAGCAGTTCTTC.

About this clone: An end of the junction differs from the germline gene, which may be a read error. The rearrangement links TRBV7-7 to TRBJ2-1, with a possible D match to TRBD1 (6 bases). Germline V gene sequence: CDR1 SSHAT, CDR2 FNYEAQ (reference sequence). The CDR3 runs to 16 residues. The CDR3 reads CASSLAHRVGYNEQFF. CDR3 sequence (DNA): TGTGCTAGCAGCTTAGCGCACAGGGTCGGGTACAATGAGCAGTTCTTC.

This clone was counted between two and nine times. V usage is TRBV6-1 and J usage is TRBJ1-1, with D possibly being TRBD1 (6 bases). Germline V gives CDR1 MNHNS, CDR2 SASEGT. The CDR3 covers 16 residues. V was trimmed by 4 bases and J by 1 base, leaving 16 bases between them. This chain's CDR3 is CASSAPRGFGNTEAFF. The DNA of the CDR3 is TGTGCCAGCAGTGCCCCCAGGGGATTTGGGAACACTGAAGCTTTCTTT.

The gene calls are TRBV10-3 and TRBJ1-2; D is undetermined. The length of the CDR3 is 13 residues. Trimming took off 7 bases at V and 4 bases at J, with 13 bases between the two ends. CDR1 and CDR2 from the germline V gene are ENHRY and SYGVKD. In DNA form, the CDR3 reads TGTGCCATCACGGAGGGTTTAGCCTATGGCTACACCTTC. It encodes CAITEGLAYGYTF.

The gene calls are TRBV5-4 and TRBJ2-2, with D possibly matching TRBD2 (6 bases). The CDR3 runs 16 residues. Per the germline V gene, CDR1 is SGHNT and CDR2 is YYREEE (reference sequence). V dropped 3 bases and J dropped 0 bases, with 12 bases sitting between them. The CDR3 region has the DNA TGTGCCAGCAGCTATGGAGGGTCGGCGAACACCGGGGAGCTGTTTTTT. This encodes CASSYGGSANTGELFF.